One and the same sample provided the 23 T cell receptor beta chains below, sequenced in a study of OX40 agonist ivuxolimab in advanced cancers. The protocol was immunoSEQ multiplex PCR, while the TCRdb copy is restricted to in-frame clones and leaves out a portion. The table lists about 71,000 clones, roughly 93% of them singletons. The input for sequencing was CD4+ or CD8+ T cells sorted from blood, taken in a trial of the OX40 agonist ivuxolimab. Receptors originate from an adult with an advanced solid tumor such as melanoma, head and neck, liver or kidney cancer.

The chain carries TRBV5-5 and TRBJ1-3, with a weak D call TRBD1 (6 bases). Germline V gives CDR1 SGHKS, CDR2 YYEKEE (reference sequence). Trimming cost V 0 bases and J 2 bases, with 9 bases left between them. This CDR3 is 15 amino acids long. Here the CDR3 reads CASSLGGGPGNTIYF. The CDR3 nucleotides read TGTGCCAGCAGCTTGGGTGGGGGGCCTGGAAACACCATATATTTT.

This rearrangement joins TRBV28 to TRBJ1-1, with TRBD1 identical over 8 bases. CDR1 and CDR2 from the germline V gene are MDHEN and SYDVKM. Germline trimming cut 4 bases from V and 6 bases from J; bases unmatched to any gene: 4. The CDR3 runs 13 residues. The CDR3 DNA follows: TGTGCCAGCAGTTATTCGGACAGGGCTGAAGCTTTCTTT. Its translation is CASSYSDRAEAFF.

The V and J genes are TRBV7-9 and TRBJ2-7; TRBD1 or TRBD2 may be the D gene (5 bases each). V lost 4 bases and J 1 base, leaving 17 bases between the germline ends. Looked up from germline, CDR1 is SEHNR and CDR2 is FQNEAQ (reference sequence). The CDR3 runs 16 residues. This CDR3 reads CASSSTGTVFSYEQYF. The DNA of the CDR3 is TGTGCCAGCAGCTCGACCGGGACGGTATTTTCCTACGAGCAGTACTTC.

This clone was recorded a few times. The chain couples TRBV19 to TRBJ1-2; D perhaps matches TRBD1 (5 bases). The length of the CDR3 is 13 residues. Germline V gene lookup returns CDR1 LNHDA and CDR2 SQIVND (reference sequence). Deletions cut 5 bases from V and 7 bases from J, with 14 bases between. CDR3 bases: TGTGCCAGTAGTCCCTCGGGGGGATCTGGCTACACCTTC. Its protein is CASSPSGGSGYTF.

About this clone itself: The same CDR3 arises from other DNA sequences in this sample as well. The chain recombines TRBV19 with TRBJ1-1; 8 bases fit TRBD1. The V and J ends lost 7 bases and 5 bases, in that order; junction bases with no gene match: 6. Looked up from germline, CDR1 is LNHDA and CDR2 is SQIVND (reference sequence). The CDR3 runs 13 residues. CDR3: CASTPGQGTEAFF. DNA of the CDR3: TGTGCCAGTACCCCAGGACAGGGAACTGAAGCTTTCTTT.

This rearrangement joins TRBV21-1 to TRBJ1-4. TRBV21-1 is listed as a pseudogene. The CDR3 sequence is 15 residues long. CDR3 in DNA: TGTGCCAGCAGCAAAGGACGGCGGGCGAATGAAAAACTGTTTTTT. The encoded protein is CASSKGRRANEKLFF.

This chain connects TRBV27 to TRBJ2-2; 7 nucleotides align to TRBD1. The length of the CDR3 is 17 residues. In germline, CDR1 is MNHEY, CDR2 SMNVEV (reference sequence). V lost 3 bases, J lost 0 bases, and 7 bases stayed unmatched. The CDR3 sequence is CASSFPGGTANTGELFF. For the CDR3, the DNA is TGTGCCAGCAGTTTCCCAGGGGGAACAGCGAACACCGGGGAGCTGTTTTTT.

This clone was picked up one time. The V call is TRBV2, the J call TRBJ1-3; 8 bases agree with TRBD1. The CDR3 has 17 amino acids. CDR1 and CDR2 (germline): SNHLY, FYNNEI. V lost 9 bases to trimming and J lost 4 bases; unmatched junction nucleotides: 17. The CDR3 protein is CASMDRVSPRWGNTIYF. CDR3 nucleotide sequence: TGTGCCAGTATGGACAGGGTATCCCCTCGGTGGGGAAACACCATATATTTT.

This chain uses TRBV19 with TRBJ1-5, with TRBD1 matching 7 bases. Germline V lookup: CDR1 LNHDA, CDR2 SQIVND (reference sequence). Trimming cost V 6 bases and J 7 bases; bases outside gene matches: 9. The CDR3 consists of 14 residues. In DNA, the CDR3 is TGTGCCAGTAGCCACCCGGCAGGGGGACAGCCCCAGCATTTT. Translating it yields CASSHPAGGQPQHF.

The CDR3, as DNA: TGTGCCAGCAGTGAACCGGACTCAGCCTACGAGCAGTACTTC. It codes for CASSEPDSAYEQYF. V gene TRBV6-1 combines with J gene TRBJ2-7, with D maybe TRBD2 (5 bases). V lost 2 bases to trimming and J lost 2 bases, with 10 bases between them. The CDR3 is 14 amino acids. Germline loops: CDR1 MNHNS, CDR2 SASEGT.

This clone was seen more than once but under ten times. The rearrangement links TRBV9 to TRBJ1-1; the D gene is possibly TRBD1 (5 bases). Per the germline V gene, CDR1 is SGDLS and CDR2 is YYNGEE. CDR3 length: 16 residues. Trimming took 4 bases from V and 4 from J, leaving 20 bases between them. CDR3 bases: TGTGCCAGCAGCCCTGCGGGGGGTAGAGGAATCACTGAAGCTTTCTTT. Its translation is CASSPAGGRGITEAFF.

The V call is TRBV7-7, the J call TRBJ2-1, with 9 bases that match TRBD2. The germline gives CDR1 SSHAT, CDR2 FNYEAQ (reference sequence). With 2 bases clipped from V and 4 bases from J, the junction kept 3 bases outside the gene matches. This CDR3 contains 15 residues. CDR3 loop: CASSLNAGGYNEQFF. The CDR3 region has the DNA TGTGCCAGCAGCTTAAACGCGGGGGGGTACAATGAGCAGTTCTTC.

This rearrangement joins TRBV5-1 to TRBJ2-5, with 11 positions matching TRBD2. The J call may be wrong; the DNA end is better matched by TRBJ2-7. Germline V CDR1 and CDR2: SGHRS, YFSETQ. This CDR3 has 18 amino acids. CDR3 coding DNA: TGCGCCAGCAGCTTTCCGGGACTAGCGGCTGAGAGTTCCTACGAGCAGTACTTC. Translation gives CASSFPGLAAESSYEQYF.

This clone was recorded only once. J is TRBJ2-7 and V is TRBV19, with TRBD2 identical over 7 bases. CDR3 size: 12 residues. Looked up from germline, CDR1 is LNHDA and CDR2 is SQIVND (reference sequence). V trimming: 9 bases; J trimming: 7 bases; junction bases outside the gene matches: 9. The CDR3 here is CASQAGDGEQYF. The CDR3 DNA reads TGTGCCAGCCAGGCGGGGGACGGGGAGCAGTACTTC.

The chain couples TRBV5-1 to TRBJ2-5; D might be TRBD1 (6 bases). V lost 5 bases, J lost 5 bases, and 25 bases lay in between. Germline V gene sequence: CDR1 SGHRS, CDR2 YFSETQ. The CDR3 has 17 amino acids. The CDR3 reads CASRTQTTGEGEETQYF. The DNA for the CDR3 is TGCGCCAGCAGAACACAAACGACAGGAGAGGGCGAGGAGACCCAGTACTTC.

The chain links TRBV2 to TRBJ2-1; D ambiguous. CDR3 size: 13 residues. Per the germline V gene, CDR1 is SNHLY and CDR2 is FYNNEI. Trimming shortened V by 0 bases and J by 10 bases, and 10 bases separated the two germline ends. The CDR3 reads CASSEALRPEQFF. In DNA form, the CDR3 reads TGTGCCAGCAGTGAAGCTTTGCGTCCGGAGCAGTTCTTC.

The chain couples TRBV5-6 to TRBJ2-3, with D tentatively TRBD1 or TRBD2 (6 bases each). Germline CDR1 reads SGHDT; CDR2 reads YYEEEE. The CDR3 has 13 residues. V gave up 3 bases and J gave up 7 bases, with 12 bases separating them. This chain's CDR3 is CASSSGDSHTQYF. The CDR3 DNA reads TGTGCCAGCAGCTCAGGGGACTCTCATACGCAGTATTTT.

In its sample, this clone was seen a few times. The rearrangement links TRBV21-1 to TRBJ1-3; the listed D gene, TRBD1, was not tested against the DNA. TRBV21-1 represents a pseudogene. This CDR3 region has 18 residues. CDR3 DNA: TGTGCCAGCAGCTATCGGACAGGGGTTCCCTCCTCGGGAAACACCATATATTTT. Translated: CASSYRTGVPSSGNTIYF.

V is TRBV15 and J is TRBJ1-5; D unresolved. V lost 5 bases and J lost 1, with 9 bases in between. This CDR3 is built from 14 residues. CDR1 LNHNV and CDR2 YYDKDF come from the germline V gene (reference sequence). The chain's CDR3 is CATSRAGSNQPQHF. CDR3 nucleotides: TGTGCCACCAGCCGGGCGGGAAGCAATCAGCCCCAGCATTTT.

The chain recombines TRBV4-3 with TRBJ2-3; D perhaps matches TRBD1 (7 bases). The CDR3 contains 16 residues. The germline V gene has CDR1 LGHNA and CDR2 YSLEER. Trimming pared 8 bases from V and 0 bases from J, leaving 18 bases between. The CDR3 region is CASGGTDGYSTDTQYF. CDR3 DNA: TGCGCCAGCGGCGGGACAGATGGTTATAGCACAGATACGCAGTATTTT.

The chain is built from TRBV29-1 and TRBJ2-7; 7 positions match TRBD2. Germline V gene lookup returns CDR1 SQVTM and CDR2 ANQGSEA. This CDR3 spans 12 amino acids. The J segment lost 4 bases and the V segment lost 7 bases, leaving 7 bases of the junction unmatched. CDR3 nucleotides: TGCAGCGCCAGGGACTACAAGTACGAGCAGTACTTC. It encodes CSARDYKYEQYF.

This clone was recorded only once. This sequence joins TRBV7-6 and TRBJ2-3, with TRBD2 identical over 7 bases. This CDR3 region has 13 residues. V dropped 10 bases and J dropped 2; count of bases not matched to a gene: 6. Germline assignment: CDR1 SGHVS and CDR2 FNYEAQ. The CDR3 reads CATAAGYTDTQYF. CDR3 DNA: TGTGCCACGGCAGCGGGATACACAGATACGCAGTATTTT.

The chain recombines TRBV6-5 with TRBJ1-3; TRBD1 agrees at 7 bases. CDR1 is MNHEY and CDR2 is SVGAGI in the germline V gene. The length of the CDR3 is 15 residues. V trimming: 4 bases; J trimming: 2 bases; junction bases outside the gene matches: 5. The CDR3 DNA reads as TGTGCCAGCAGTTCACAGGGGACCCCTGGAAACACCATATATTTT. Protein sequence: CASSSQGTPGNTIYF.